This TCR beta chain appears in the sequencing data of a study of blood T cell repertoires in COVID-19. Study overall: Sources were T cells, B-cell-depleted T cells, or PBMCs; the material itself was cDNA or gDNA.

The table came from immunoSEQ multiplex PCR; TCRdb's copy has only in-frame clones and leaves some out. The sample carries under 250,000 clones, 85% to 90% recorded once. The clonotype comes from a woman under 40 with acute COVID-19. The sequencing sample was made of PBMCs or T cells enriched from blood (not recorded which).

Here the CDR3 DNA reads TGCGCCAGCAGCTTGGCTCCCTTTCTGGGGGGGGACACCGGGGAGCTGTTTTTT. Its translation is CASSLAPFLGGDTGELFF. This chain joins TRBV5-1 and TRBJ2-2; 7 bases are shared with TRBD2. V was pared by 0 bases and J by 3 bases, with 11 bases of the junction left unmatched. CDR1 SGHRS and CDR2 YFSETQ come from the germline V gene. This CDR3 has 18 amino acids.